These T cell receptor beta chains were read from a single sample in a study of blood T cell repertoires in COVID-19. Clones were read by immunoSEQ multiplex PCR, and TCRdb kept only the in-frame ones, dropping some. The repertoire includes about 100,000 clones, 92% of them detected once, and 5% to 6% sits in the top ten. The sequenced sample consisted of peripheral blood. The receptors were sampled from a man in his forties or fifties with active COVID-19. CDR3s include the opening cysteine and the closing phenylalanine or tryptophan. A D gene is named only where the DNA matches it firmly.

D	V	J	CDR3
TRBD1	TRBV6-5	TRBJ1-1	CASTGQLYTEAFF
TRBD2	TRBV6-5	TRBJ2-7	CASSYDGSREGEQYF
TRBD2	TRBV12-5	TRBJ2-3	CASGQGLAGTDTQYF
.	TRBV10-1	TRBJ2-2	CASSDEGTGELFF
TRBD1	TRBV10-1	TRBJ2-7	CASSESGGALNEQYF
TRBD1	TRBV18	TRBJ2-6	CASSPRQGVRSGANVLTF
TRBD2	TRBV9	TRBJ2-1	CASSVSGTYNEQFF
.	TRBV3-1/TRBV3-2	TRBJ2-3	CASSQDTWDTQYF
.	TRBV6-2/TRBV6-3	TRBJ2-3	CASSYSIIARSIGTDTQYF
TRBD2	TRBV29-1	TRBJ2-3	CSSVAGGPGTDTQYF
.	TRBV4-2	TRBJ2-7	CASSQTQGRYEQYF
TRBD1	TRBV2	TRBJ1-1	CASSRTGRNTEAFF
TRBD1	TRBV5-5	TRBJ1-1	CASSFEPGTARIGAFF
.	TRBV6-4	TRBJ2-3	CASSPIGTSSTDTQYF
.	TRBV2	TRBJ1-2	CASSEEHRRYRDYGYTF
.	TRBV28	TRBJ1-1	CASSFVSEAFF
TRBD2	TRBV3-1/TRBV3-2	TRBJ2-1	CASSQERAGRYNEQFF
.	TRBV6-5	TRBJ2-7	CASSPDPGHPYEQYF
TRBD1	TRBV28	TRBJ1-6	CASSRTGLYNSPLHF
.	TRBV5-1	TRBJ1-1	CASSPGGARTEAFF
.	TRBV11-2	TRBJ1-5	CASSSGYSNQPQHF
TRBD1	TRBV19	TRBJ1-1	CASSPVQGARNTEAFF
TRBD1	TRBV28	TRBJ1-5	CASGTGSRSQPQHF
.	TRBV10-2	TRBJ1-5	CASSESGANQPQHF
.	TRBV7-9	TRBJ2-3	CASSLAGGSTDTQYF
.	TRBV24-1	TRBJ1-1	CATSAQGGEAFF
.	TRBV9	TRBJ1-1	CASSAMPEDTEAFF
.	TRBV3-1/TRBV3-2	TRBJ2-6	CASSEPTFSGANVLTF
.	TRBV19	TRBJ2-3	CASTSAYSGNTDTQYF
TRBD2	TRBV27	TRBJ2-5	CASRTVGNSGSWGKETQYF
.	TRBV6-1	TRBJ2-2	CASSDSGNTGELFF
.	TRBV6-1	TRBJ2-7	CASSEGQSSYEQYF
TRBD2	TRBV6-5	TRBJ2-7	CATRGGMLYEQYF
TRBD1	TRBV28	TRBJ1-5	CASSWDRGYSNQPQHF
TRBD1	TRBV29-1	TRBJ2-3	CSAKGRQGYTDTQYF
.	TRBV7-2	TRBJ2-3	CASSYDRRFTDTQYF
TRBD1	TRBV7-9	TRBJ1-6	CASSFDRANNSPLHF
.	TRBV18	TRBJ1-1	CASSPTAGRMNTEAFF
.	TRBV25-1	TRBJ2-2	CASSGQTGNTGELFF
.	TRBV11-3	TRBJ2-1	CASSLAAYNEQFF
TRBD2	TRBV9	TRBJ2-7	CASSAGLADSYEQYF
.	TRBV12-3/TRBV12-4	TRBJ2-3	CASRADRYDTQYF